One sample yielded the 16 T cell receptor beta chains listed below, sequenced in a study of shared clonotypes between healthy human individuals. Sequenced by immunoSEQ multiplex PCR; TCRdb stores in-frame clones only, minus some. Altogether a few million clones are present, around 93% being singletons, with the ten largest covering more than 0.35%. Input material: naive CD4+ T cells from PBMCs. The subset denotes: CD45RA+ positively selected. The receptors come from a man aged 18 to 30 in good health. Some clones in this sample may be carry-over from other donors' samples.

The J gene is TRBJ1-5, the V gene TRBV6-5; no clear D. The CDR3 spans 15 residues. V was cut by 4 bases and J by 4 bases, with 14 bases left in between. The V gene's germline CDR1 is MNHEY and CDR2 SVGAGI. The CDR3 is CASSSQTTGNQPQHF. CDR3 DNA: TGTGCCAGCAGTTCTCAGACAACGGGGAATCAGCCCCAGCATTTT.

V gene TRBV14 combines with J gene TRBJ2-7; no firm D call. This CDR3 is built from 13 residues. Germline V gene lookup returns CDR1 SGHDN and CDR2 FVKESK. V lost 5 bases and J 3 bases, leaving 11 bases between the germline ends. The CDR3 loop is CASSRDNYYEQYF. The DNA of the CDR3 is TGTGCCAGCAGCAGGGATAACTACTACGAGCAGTACTTC.

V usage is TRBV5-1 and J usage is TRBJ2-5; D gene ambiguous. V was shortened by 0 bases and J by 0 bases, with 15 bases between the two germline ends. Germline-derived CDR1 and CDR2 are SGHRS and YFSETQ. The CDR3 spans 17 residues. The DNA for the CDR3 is TGCGCCAGCAGCTTGGGTGGGCGGATAACGTACCAAGAGACCCAGTACTTC. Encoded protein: CASSLGGRITYQETQYF.

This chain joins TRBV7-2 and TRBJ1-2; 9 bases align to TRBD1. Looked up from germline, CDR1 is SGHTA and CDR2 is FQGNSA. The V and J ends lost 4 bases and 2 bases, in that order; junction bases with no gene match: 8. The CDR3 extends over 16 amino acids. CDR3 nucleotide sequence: TGTGCCAGCAGCTCCAGGACAGGGGTAGTGAACTATGGCTACACCTTC. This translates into CASSSRTGVVNYGYTF.

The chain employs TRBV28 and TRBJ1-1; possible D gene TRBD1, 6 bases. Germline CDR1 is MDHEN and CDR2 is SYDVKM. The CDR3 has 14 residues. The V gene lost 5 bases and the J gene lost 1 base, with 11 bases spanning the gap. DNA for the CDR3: TGTGCCAGCAGTCCCTGGACAGAGAACACTGAAGCTTTCTTT. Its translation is CASSPWTENTEAFF.

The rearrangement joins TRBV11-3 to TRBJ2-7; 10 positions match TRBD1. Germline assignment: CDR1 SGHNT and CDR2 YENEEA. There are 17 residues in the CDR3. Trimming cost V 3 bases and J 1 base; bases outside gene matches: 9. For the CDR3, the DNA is TGTGCCAGCAGCTTTTCGGGCGGGGACAGGGGATCCTACGAGCAGTACTTC. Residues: CASSFSGGDRGSYEQYF. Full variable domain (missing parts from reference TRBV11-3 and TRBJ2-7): EAGVVQSPRYKIIEKKQPVAFWCNPISGHNTLYWYLQNLGQGPELLIRYENEEAVDDSQLPKDRFSAERLKGVDSTLKIQPAELGDSAVYLCASSFSGGDRGSYEQYFGPGTRLTVT.

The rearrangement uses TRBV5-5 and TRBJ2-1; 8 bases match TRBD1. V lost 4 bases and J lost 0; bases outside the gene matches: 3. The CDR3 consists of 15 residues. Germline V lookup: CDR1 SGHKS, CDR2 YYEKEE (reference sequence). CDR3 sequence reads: CASSPDRGSYNEQFF. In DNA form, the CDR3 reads TGTGCCAGCAGCCCTGACAGGGGCTCCTACAATGAGCAGTTCTTC.

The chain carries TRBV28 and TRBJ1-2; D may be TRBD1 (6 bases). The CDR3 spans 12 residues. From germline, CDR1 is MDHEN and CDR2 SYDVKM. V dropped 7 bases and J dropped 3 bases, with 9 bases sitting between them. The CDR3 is CASTNRDYGYTF. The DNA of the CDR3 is TGTGCCAGCACTAACAGGGACTATGGCTACACCTTC.

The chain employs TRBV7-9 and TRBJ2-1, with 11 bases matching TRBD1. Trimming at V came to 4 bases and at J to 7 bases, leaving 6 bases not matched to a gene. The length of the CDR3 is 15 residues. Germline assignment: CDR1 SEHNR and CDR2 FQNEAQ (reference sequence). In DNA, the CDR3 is TGTGCCAGCAGCTCGGGACAGGGGGATAGAAATGAGCAGTTCTTC. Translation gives CASSSGQGDRNEQFF.

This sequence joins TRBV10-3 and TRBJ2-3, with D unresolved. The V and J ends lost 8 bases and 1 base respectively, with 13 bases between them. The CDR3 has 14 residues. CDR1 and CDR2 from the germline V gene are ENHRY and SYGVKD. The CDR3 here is CAIGVGLGTDTQYF. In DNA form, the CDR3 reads TGTGCCATCGGAGTCGGCTTGGGCACAGATACGCAGTATTTT.

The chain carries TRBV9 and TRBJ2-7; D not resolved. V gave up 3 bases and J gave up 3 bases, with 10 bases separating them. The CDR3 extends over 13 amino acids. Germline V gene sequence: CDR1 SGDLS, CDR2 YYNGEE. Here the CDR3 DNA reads TGTGCCAGCAGCGAGAGGTTAAGCTACGAGCAGTACTTC. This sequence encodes CASSERLSYEQYF.

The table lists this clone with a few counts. The CDR3 here is CAISPGVNAEAFF. In DNA, the CDR3 is TGTGCCATCAGTCCAGGGGTTAACGCTGAAGCTTTCTTT. This chain joins TRBV10-3 and TRBJ1-1, with a possible D match to TRBD1 (6 bases). Trimming removed 5 bases from V and 6 bases from J, with 13 bases in between. The CDR3 is 13 amino acids. Germline CDR1 is ENHRY and CDR2 is SYGVKD.

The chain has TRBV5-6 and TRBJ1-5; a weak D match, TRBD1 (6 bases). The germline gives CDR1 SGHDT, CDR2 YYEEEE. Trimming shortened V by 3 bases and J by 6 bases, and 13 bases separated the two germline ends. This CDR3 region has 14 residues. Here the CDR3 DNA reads TGTGCCAGCAGCTCCTACAGGGTGGGTCAGCCCCAGCATTTT. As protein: CASSSYRVGQPQHF.

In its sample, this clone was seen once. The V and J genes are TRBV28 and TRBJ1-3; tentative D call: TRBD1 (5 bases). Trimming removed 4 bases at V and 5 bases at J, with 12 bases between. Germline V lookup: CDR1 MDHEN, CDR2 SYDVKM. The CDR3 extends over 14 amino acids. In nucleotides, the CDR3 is TGTGCCAGCAGTTCATCGGGGGGGAGAAACACCATATATTTT. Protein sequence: CASSSSGGRNTIYF.

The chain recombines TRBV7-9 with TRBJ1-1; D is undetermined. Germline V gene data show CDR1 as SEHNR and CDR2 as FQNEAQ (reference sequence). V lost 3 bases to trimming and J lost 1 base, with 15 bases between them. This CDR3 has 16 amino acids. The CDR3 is CASSLNPSRQNTEAFF. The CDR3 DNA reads TGTGCCAGCAGCTTGAATCCGAGCCGACAGAACACTGAAGCTTTCTTT.

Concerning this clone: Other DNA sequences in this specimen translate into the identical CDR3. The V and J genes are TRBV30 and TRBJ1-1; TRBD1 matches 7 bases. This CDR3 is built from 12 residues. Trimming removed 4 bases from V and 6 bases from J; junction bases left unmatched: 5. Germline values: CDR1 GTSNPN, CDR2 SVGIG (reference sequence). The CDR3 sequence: CAWTRGGPEAFF. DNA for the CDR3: TGTGCCTGGACCCGAGGGGGCCCTGAAGCTTTCTTT.